This paragraph reports one TCR beta chain. Its specific antigen is unknown. No much larger clonotype is one base removed from it; base qualities were not supplied. The donors were healthy, HIV-negative adults with no recently reported acute infections or vaccinations. Every donor was a Caucasian adult living in Nashville, Tennessee, USA. CD4+ T cells were enriched by magnetic negative selection, after which naive cells were positively selected on CD45RA and the negative fraction was taken as the memory subset. Blood was obtained by leukapheresis, after which PBMCs were separated by Ficoll-Histopaque density gradient centrifugation and cryopreserved in liquid nitrogen vapor phase. Analytical flow cytometry was used to check the purity and quantity of each magnetically sorted T cell population. Genomic DNA was isolated from every sorted fraction and measured by UV absorbance on a Nanodrop 2000c. Sequences LNHDA (CDR1) and SQIVND (CDR2) are obtained from the germline V gene (reference sequence). The germline V end is reduced by 3 bases and the J end by 5 bases; junction bases left unmatched: 10. The CDR3 spans 16 residues, from the cysteine through the phenylalanine. Only the CDR3 region is kept as DNA, spanning 48 bases read in frame from base 1.

These data come from a study of shared clonotypes between healthy human individuals (TCRdb year 2020). Turning to the overall study: A couple of women and three men aged 18 to 49 years were included in the cohort. For each donor, CD4 naive and CD4 memory were each given three plates, CD8 naive was given two plates, and CD8 memory was given one plate. The study deeply sequenced blood TCR repertoires of roughly five healthy adults to estimate repertoire size and the extent of clonotype sharing between individuals. To increase sequencing depth and limit assay-specific biases, different laboratories used diverse techniques to prepare libraries and sequence TCR repertoires. Between about 0.94 and 8.9 billion PBMCs per donor were obtained by leukapheresis. On the study overall, not on this receptor specifically: Compared with non-shared clonotypes, clonotypes shared by all four sorted-subset donors had higher generation probabilities. Pairwise subsampling led to the expectation that sequencing depth would affect the degree of clonotype sharing among donors. Sharing across several donors was observed for around 5% of naive CD4, around 3.5% of naive CD8, about 2.3% of memory CD4, and about 0.4% of memory CD8 clonotypes. Because the study included a small number of donors, the genetic and exposure-history diversity represented was limited. Even with the large sequencing depth, rarefaction of the sorted-subset datasets indicated that sequencing was incomplete. Only blood was sampled, and tissue TCR repertoires likely differ from those in blood. Naive subsets generally had larger estimated clonotype richness than memory subsets did.

Using the deep immunoSEQ assay, multiplex PCR amplified TCR CDR3 regions from genomic DNA. Extracted genomic DNA from each cell subset was spread evenly across all wells of several immunoSEQ 96-well plates, with each plate serving as a replicate. For sorted subsets, roughly 200 ng of genomic DNA, equivalent to 25,000 to 35,000 T cell genomes, went into each replicate PCR. The purified libraries were quantified using a Qubit 3.0 fluorometer, sized with a Bioanalyzer 2100, and then quantified again using the KAPA Library Quantification kit. Each immunoSEQ 96-well plate was sequenced on its own single-read 150-cycle Illumina NextSeq 550 flow cell. In the authors' own workflow: Because only junctional sequences without quality scores were contained in the immunoSEQ output, filtering matching that applied to full-length reads could not be performed. Sequences were annotated with PyIR, a Python wrapper for IgBLAST v1.9, using IMGT germline references to assign V/J genes and CDR3. Reads were filtered out if the reads had weak V/J assignments (E-value above 1e-6), no CDR3, stop codons, out-of-frame junctions, or ambiguous translated residues. V3J clonotypes were defined by identical inferred V gene, J gene, and CDR3 amino acid sequence. The percentage overlap between two repertoires was calculated by dividing the number of shared unique clonotypes by the size of the smaller repertoire. Richness of each repertoire was evaluated using RTK rarefaction, the Chao1 estimator, and Recon v2.1 estimates of unobserved clonotypes. For all TCRbeta clonotypes obtained by the gDNA method from four donors, generation probabilities were computed with OLGA. TCRdb took over this immuneACCESS table, retaining in-frame rearrangements with V and J assigned. Such tables are incomplete; in checked studies, under half of the missing clones stem from an unresolved V gene, and the remainder is unexplained. That table is the source of V, J and clone size, and D and trimming were worked out from the DNA. This sample comprises 2,100,000 or so clones, approximately 96% of them detected only once. Clones ranked in the top ten supply roughly 0.13% of the sample.

The receptor's source is a man between 18 and 29 years old in good health. Sequencing was carried out using naive CD4+ T cells sorted from blood. The label giving this sample's cell subset or site can be read as: CD45RA+ positively selected. The V and J segments used are TRBV19 and TRBJ2-7; 10 middle bases align to TRBD1. The CDR3 is CASSMLTGTGEHEQYF. The base sequence is TGTGCCAGTAGTATGCTTACCGGGACAGGGGAACACGAGCAGTACTTC.